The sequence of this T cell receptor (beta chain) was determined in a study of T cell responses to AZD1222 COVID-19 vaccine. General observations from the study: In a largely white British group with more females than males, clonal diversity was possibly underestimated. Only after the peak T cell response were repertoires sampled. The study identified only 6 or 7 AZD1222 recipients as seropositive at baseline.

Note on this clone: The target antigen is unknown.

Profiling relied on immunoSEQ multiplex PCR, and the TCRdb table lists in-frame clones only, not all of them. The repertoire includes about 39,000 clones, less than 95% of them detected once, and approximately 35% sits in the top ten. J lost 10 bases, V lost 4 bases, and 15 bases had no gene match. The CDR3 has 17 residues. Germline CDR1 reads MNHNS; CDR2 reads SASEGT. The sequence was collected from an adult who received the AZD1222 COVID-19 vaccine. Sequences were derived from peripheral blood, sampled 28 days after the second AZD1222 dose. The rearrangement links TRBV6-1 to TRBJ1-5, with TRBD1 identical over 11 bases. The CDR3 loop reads CASSGGTGGPGYRPQHF. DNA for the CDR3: TGTGCCAGCAGTGGTGGGACAGGGGGTCCCGGTTATCGACCCCAGCATTTT.